This T cell receptor (beta chain) originates from a study of T-cell memory formation after mild COVID-19. TCRdb fed the 5' RACE reads into MiXCR, producing one record per CDR3 protein. The sample records about 470,000 distinct CDR3 sequences, about 23% being singletons. The germline V gene encodes CDR1 DFQATT and CDR2 SNEGSKA (reference sequence). The CDR3 covers 13 residues. Losses at the gene ends were 3 bases for V and 6 bases for J; bases not matched to a gene: 8. A note on this clonotype: Its cognate antigen is unknown.

The study, taken as a whole, reports: Whether day 37 second-wave clones are SARS-CoV-2-specific was not confirmed. Contracting CD4+ clones lay largely in CM and EM, with CD8+ ones residing in EMRA.

The source material was PBMCs or a T cell subset sorted from them (not recorded which). The source is an adult woman who had mild COVID-19 (a few samples of this study predate the infection). Cell type and time point are not known. The chain uses TRBV20-1 and TRBJ2-7; 7 nucleotides align to TRBD2. The CDR3 protein is CSARGGSLAEQYF. Written as DNA, the CDR3 is TGCAGTGCTAGGGGCGGGAGTCTCGCCGAGCAGTACTTC.